Each of the 23 T cell receptor beta chains below was sequenced from the same sample in a study of T cell repertoires in cytomegalovirus infection. From the reads, TCRdb called clonotypes with MiXCR, one entry per CDR3 protein. The profile shows about 74,000 distinct CDR3 sequences, 25% to 30% of them singletons. Their antigens are not known. Sequenced here: CD8+ T cells from cultured PBMCs, sampled from culture after CMV antigen stimulation. These TCRs come from a human donor in good health (CMV status not recorded). Some clones in this sample may be carry-over from other donors' samples.

This clonotype was found a few times. This rearrangement joins TRBV6-1 to TRBJ2-3, with D unclear. Looked up from germline, CDR1 is MNHNS and CDR2 is SASEGT. Between the trimmed V and J ends, which lost 7 bases and 2 bases, there was a span of 10 bases. The CDR3 has 13 amino acids. The CDR3: CASNAGFTDTQYF. In DNA form, the CDR3 reads TGTGCCAGCAACGCAGGATTCACAGATACGCAGTATTTT.

The chain links TRBV9 to TRBJ2-7; 14 positions match TRBD2. There are 15 residues in the CDR3. The V segment lost 3 bases and the J segment 5 bases; nucleotides outside the gene matches: 4. Germline CDR1 and CDR2: SGDLS and YYNGEE. DNA of the CDR3: TGTGCCAGCAGCGATAGGGGACTAGCGGGAGACGAGCAGTACTTC. It specifies CASSDRGLAGDEQYF.

This clonotype appeared a few times. This chain connects TRBV4-1 to TRBJ1-2; weak D call: TRBD1 (6 bases). V was cut by 0 bases and J by 5 bases, with 16 bases left in between. Germline V gene data show CDR1 as MGHRA and CDR2 as YSYEKL. The CDR3 totals 16 residues. CDR3 bases: TGCGCCAGCAGCCAAGAGAGAGGGGGATTTCAATATGGCTACACCTTC. This sequence encodes CASSQERGGFQYGYTF.

In its sample, this clonotype was seen a few times. The chain has TRBV11-2 and TRBJ1-3; D gene unclear. The CDR3 extends over 16 amino acids. Trimming left V 3 bases short and J 0 bases short, with 12 bases between. Germline CDR1 reads SGHAT; CDR2 reads FQNNGV. CDR3 sequence: CASSFKHLSSGNTIYF. The DNA for the CDR3 is TGTGCCAGCAGCTTCAAACACTTGAGCTCTGGAAACACCATATATTTT.

The gene calls are TRBV5-6 and TRBJ2-7; TRBD1 matches 8 bases. CDR3 length: 18 amino acids. After removal of 4 bases from V and 3 bases from J, the junction contained 18 bases not matched to a gene. CDR1 and CDR2 (germline): SGHDT, YYEEEE. The CDR3 DNA follows: TGTGCCAGCAGCACCCCGGGACAGGAAATAGAGGGTTTCTACGAGCAGTACTTC. Amino acids: CASSTPGQEIEGFYEQYF.

The rearrangement uses TRBV30 and TRBJ1-5, with 7 bases aligning to TRBD1. Germline-derived CDR1 and CDR2 are GTSNPN and SVGIG (reference sequence). This CDR3 has 13 residues. The ends lost 5 bases at V and 6 bases at J; junction bases unmatched: 7. CDR3 sequence: CAWDREGGQPQHF. The CDR3 bases are TGTGCCTGGGACAGGGAAGGGGGTCAGCCCCAGCATTTT.

The chain couples TRBV4-3 to TRBJ2-7; TRBD2 might be the D (6 bases). Germline V gives CDR1 LGHNA, CDR2 YSLEER. The CDR3 spans 16 residues. With 0 bases removed from V and 0 bases from J, the gap between germline ends came to 12 bases. CDR3 protein: CASSQDLGDFSYEQYF. The DNA of the CDR3 is TGCGCCAGCAGCCAAGACCTTGGGGACTTCTCCTACGAGCAGTACTTC.

The chain employs TRBV27 and TRBJ2-7, with unresolved D. Germline V gene data show CDR1 as MNHEY and CDR2 as SMNVEV (reference sequence). CDR3 length: 12 residues. Deletions cut 6 bases from V and 3 bases from J, with 9 bases between. DNA for the CDR3: TGTGCCAGCAGGCGAGGTCTCTACGAGCAGTACTTC. This sequence encodes CASRRGLYEQYF.

This clonotype came up a few times. The rearrangement links TRBV7-9 to TRBJ2-7, with 8 bases lining up with TRBD1. CDR1 and CDR2 from the germline V gene are SEHNR and FQNEAQ (reference sequence). The CDR3 is made up of 16 amino acids. Germline trimming cut 4 bases from V and 1 base from J; bases unmatched to any gene: 9. CDR3 DNA sequence: TGTGCCAGCAGCTCAAATTTGGGACAGGATTCCTACGAGCAGTACTTC. Amino acid sequence: CASSSNLGQDSYEQYF.

A few counts support this clonotype. V gene TRBV2 combines with J gene TRBJ1-4; the D is unclear. The CDR3 is 15 amino acids. The germline gives CDR1 SNHLY, CDR2 FYNNEI. V lost 6 bases, J lost 5 bases, and 16 bases lay in between. The CDR3: CASRVGPNWNEKLFF. The CDR3 bases are TGTGCCAGCAGGGTTGGACCGAATTGGAATGAAAAACTGTTTTTT.

This chain joins TRBV11-2 and TRBJ2-1; TRBD2 matches 9 bases. V gave up 0 bases and J gave up 1 base; unmatched junction bases: 1. This CDR3 has 16 amino acids. Per the germline V gene, CDR1 is SGHAT and CDR2 is FQNNGV. DNA of the CDR3: TGTGCCAGCAGCTTAGAGCTAGCGGGGTCCTACAATGAGCAGTTCTTC. It specifies CASSLELAGSYNEQFF.

Many counts were recorded for this clonotype. The chain recombines TRBV20-1 with TRBJ2-3; TRBD2 matches at 7 bases. This CDR3 contains 15 residues. J gave up 4 bases and V 1 base, and 8 bases lay outside the gene matches. Per germline, CDR1 DFQATT and CDR2 SNEGSKA (reference sequence). CDR3 nucleotides: TGCAGTGCTAGAGTCCCCGCGGGAGCAGCAGATACGCAGTATTTT. The encoded protein is CSARVPAGAADTQYF.

This clonotype was counted at least ten times. The chain combines TRBV2 with TRBJ2-3, with 10 bases identical to TRBD2. CDR3 length: 19 residues. J lost 2 bases, V lost 6 bases, and 17 bases had no gene match. Germline V gene lookup returns CDR1 SNHLY and CDR2 FYNNEI. CDR3 DNA: TGTGCCAGCAGCACCGGGACTAGCGAGACATCTGGCCCCACAGATACGCAGTATTTT. Translation: CASSTGTSETSGPTDTQYF.

This clonotype was seen only a few times. The chain carries TRBV7-9 and TRBJ2-1; D not resolved. The CDR3 spans 13 residues. V was trimmed by 2 bases and J by 0 bases, leaving 2 bases between them. Looked up from germline, CDR1 is SEHNR and CDR2 is FQNEAQ (reference sequence). CDR3 protein: CASSLPSYNEQFF. The CDR3 DNA reads TGTGCCAGCAGCTTACCCTCCTACAATGAGCAGTTCTTC.

The chain uses TRBV25-1 and TRBJ2-1, with TRBD2 as a possible D gene (6 bases). Germline V gene sequence: CDR1 MGHDK, CDR2 SYGVNS. The V end lost 5 bases, the J end lost 2 bases, and 10 bases lay between the germline ends. The CDR3 loop spans 14 amino acids. In DNA, the CDR3 is TGTGCCAGCAGTACCCCGGGAGCCTACAATGAGCAGTTCTTC. This gives the protein CASSTPGAYNEQFF.

This chain connects TRBV4-2 to TRBJ2-1; tentative D call: TRBD2 (6 bases). Germline V CDR1 and CDR2: LGHNA, YNFKEQ. This CDR3 region has 15 residues. Trimming took off 0 bases at V and 2 bases at J, with 8 bases between the two ends. CDR3 loop: CASSQELATYNEQFF. CDR3 bases: TGTGCCAGCAGCCAAGAACTAGCCACCTACAATGAGCAGTTCTTC.

This clonotype was seen repeatedly, ten times or more. The CDR3 bases are TGTGCCAGCAGCTCCCACAGGAATCAGCGCACTGAAGCTTTCTTT. This encodes CASSSHRNQRTEAFF. V gene TRBV7-2 combines with J gene TRBJ1-1, with D perhaps matching TRBD1 (5 bases). V was shortened by 4 bases and J by 4 bases, with 16 bases between the two germline ends. Per the germline V gene, CDR1 is SGHTA and CDR2 is FQGNSA. The CDR3 spans 15 residues.

There are a few counts of this clonotype. The chain carries TRBV7-8 and TRBJ2-1, with 8 bases that match TRBD1. The CDR3 extends over 14 amino acids. The trim removed 4 bases at V and 5 bases at J, leaving 4 bases unmatched. Per the germline V gene, CDR1 is SGHVS and CDR2 is FQNEAQ. The CDR3 DNA follows: TGTGCCAGCAGCTCACAGGGGGGCCACAATGAGCAGTTCTTC. Its translation is CASSSQGGHNEQFF.

The V and J genes are TRBV29-1 and TRBJ2-3, with a tentative D call TRBD1 (6 bases). V was cut by 4 bases and J by 0 bases, with 11 bases left in between. CDR3 length: 14 residues. Germline CDR1 is SQVTM and CDR2 is ANQGSEA. CDR3 nucleotide sequence: TGCAGCGTTGCAGGGGATACTAGCACAGATACGCAGTATTTT. Its translation is CSVAGDTSTDTQYF.

In its sample, this clonotype was seen many times. The chain carries TRBV7-2 and TRBJ2-2, with TRBD2 matching 11 bases. Germline CDR1 and CDR2: SGHTA and FQGNSA. Unmatched junction bases numbered 11, after V lost 5 bases and J lost 6 bases. There are 17 residues in the CDR3. CDR3 DNA: TGTGCCAGCAGCAATTACGCACTAGCGGGAGTTGCCGGGGAGCTGTTTTTT. It encodes CASSNYALAGVAGELFF.

This clonotype has at least ten counts. This chain links TRBV11-2 with TRBJ2-7, with 7 bases lining up with TRBD1. The J segment lost 3 bases and the V segment lost 5 bases, leaving 4 bases of the junction unmatched. The CDR3 loop spans 13 amino acids. Germline-derived CDR1 and CDR2 are SGHAT and FQNNGV. CDR3 nucleotides: TGTGCCAGCAGCCAAGGGGGCAACTACGAGCAGTACTTC. Protein product: CASSQGGNYEQYF.

As for this clonotype: A much larger clone differs from this one at a single base, so this may be a read error. V usage is TRBV6-1 and J usage is TRBJ1-4; TRBD1 matches 8 bases. The J segment lost 8 bases and the V segment lost 3 bases, leaving 8 bases of the junction unmatched. Germline loops: CDR1 MNHNS, CDR2 SASEGT. The CDR3 is 15 residues long. Written as DNA, the CDR3 is TGTGCCAGCAGTGATGAGAGACAGGGGACAGAAAAACTGTTTTTT. Protein product: CASSDERQGTEKLFF.

The chain couples TRBV6-8 to TRBJ1-6; D ambiguous. Per germline, CDR1 MNHGY and CDR2 SAAAGT. Between the trimmed V and J ends, which lost 6 bases and 9 bases, there was a span of 27 bases. The CDR3 loop spans 18 amino acids. CDR3 protein: CASRSLTGPWARRSPLHF. CDR3 DNA: TGTGCCAGCAGGTCCCTGACCGGCCCTTGGGCTCGTCGTTCACCCCTCCACTTT.